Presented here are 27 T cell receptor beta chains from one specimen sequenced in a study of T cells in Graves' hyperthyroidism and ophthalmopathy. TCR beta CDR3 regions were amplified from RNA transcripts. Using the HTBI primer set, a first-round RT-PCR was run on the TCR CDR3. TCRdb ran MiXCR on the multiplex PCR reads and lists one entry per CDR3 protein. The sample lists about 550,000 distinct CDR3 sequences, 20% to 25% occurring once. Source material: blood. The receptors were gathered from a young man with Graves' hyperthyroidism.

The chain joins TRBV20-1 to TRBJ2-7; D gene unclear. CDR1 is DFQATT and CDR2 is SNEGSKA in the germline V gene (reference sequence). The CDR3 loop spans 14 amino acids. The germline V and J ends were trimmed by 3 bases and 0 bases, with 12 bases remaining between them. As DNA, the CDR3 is TGCAGTGCTAGCGGACCACAGAGCTCCTACGAGCAGTACTTC. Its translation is CSASGPQSSYEQYF.

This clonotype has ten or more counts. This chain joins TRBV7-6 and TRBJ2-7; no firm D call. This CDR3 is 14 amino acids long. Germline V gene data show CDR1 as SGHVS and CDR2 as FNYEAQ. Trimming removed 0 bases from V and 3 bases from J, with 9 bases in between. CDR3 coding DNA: TGTGCCAGCAGCTTAGCGGGCAGAATCTACGAGCAGTACTTC. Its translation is CASSLAGRIYEQYF.

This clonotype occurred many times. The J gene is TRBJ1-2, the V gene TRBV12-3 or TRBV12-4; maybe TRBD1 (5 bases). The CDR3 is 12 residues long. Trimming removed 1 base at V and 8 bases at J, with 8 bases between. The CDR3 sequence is CASSLGGLGYTF. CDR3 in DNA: TGTGCCAGCAGTTTAGGGGGACTGGGCTACACCTTC.

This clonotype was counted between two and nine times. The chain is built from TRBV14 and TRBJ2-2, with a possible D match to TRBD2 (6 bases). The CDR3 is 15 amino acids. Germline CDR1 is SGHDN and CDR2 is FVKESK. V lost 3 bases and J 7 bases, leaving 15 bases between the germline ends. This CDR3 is CASSHRRLDGGELFF. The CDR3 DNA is TGTGCCAGCAGCCATCGCCGACTAGATGGCGGGGAGCTGTTTTTT. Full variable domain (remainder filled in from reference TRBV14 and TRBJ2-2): EAGVTQFPSHSVIEKGQTVTLRCDPISGHDNLYWYRRVMGKEIKFLLHFVKESKQDESGMPNNRFLAERTGGTYSTLKVQPAELEDSGVYFCASSHRRLDGGELFFGEGSRLTVL.

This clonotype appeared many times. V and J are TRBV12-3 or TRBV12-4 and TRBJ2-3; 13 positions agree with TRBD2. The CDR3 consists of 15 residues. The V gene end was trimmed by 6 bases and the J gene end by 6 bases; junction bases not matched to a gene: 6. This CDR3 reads CASSRGLAGADTQYF. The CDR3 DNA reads TGTGCCAGCAGCCGCGGACTAGCGGGGGCGGATACGCAGTATTTT.

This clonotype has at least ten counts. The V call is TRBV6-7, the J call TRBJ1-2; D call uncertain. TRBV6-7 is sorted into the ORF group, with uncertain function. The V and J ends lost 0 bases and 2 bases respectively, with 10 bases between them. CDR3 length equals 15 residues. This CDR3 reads CASSYSDYFNYGYTF. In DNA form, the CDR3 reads TGTGCCAGCAGTTACTCTGACTATTTCAACTATGGCTACACCTTC.

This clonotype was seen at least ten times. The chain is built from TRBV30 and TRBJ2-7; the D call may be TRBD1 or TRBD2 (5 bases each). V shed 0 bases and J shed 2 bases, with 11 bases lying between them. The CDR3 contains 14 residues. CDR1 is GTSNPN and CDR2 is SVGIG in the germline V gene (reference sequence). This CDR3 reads CAWSVAGTPYEQYF. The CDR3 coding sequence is TGTGCCTGGAGTGTAGCCGGGACGCCCTACGAGCAGTACTTC.

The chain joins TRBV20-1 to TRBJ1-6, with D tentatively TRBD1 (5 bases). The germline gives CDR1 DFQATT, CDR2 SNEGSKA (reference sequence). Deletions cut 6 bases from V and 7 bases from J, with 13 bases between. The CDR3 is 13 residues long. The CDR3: CSAMTDPNSPLHF. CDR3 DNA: TGCAGTGCAATGACAGATCCCAATTCACCCCTCCACTTT.

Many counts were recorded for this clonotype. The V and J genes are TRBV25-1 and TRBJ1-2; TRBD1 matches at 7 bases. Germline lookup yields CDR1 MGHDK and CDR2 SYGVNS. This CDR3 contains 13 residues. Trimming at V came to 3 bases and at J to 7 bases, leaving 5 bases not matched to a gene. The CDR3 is CASSEGQSTGYTF. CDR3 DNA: TGTGCCAGCAGTGAGGGACAGTCTACTGGCTACACCTTC.

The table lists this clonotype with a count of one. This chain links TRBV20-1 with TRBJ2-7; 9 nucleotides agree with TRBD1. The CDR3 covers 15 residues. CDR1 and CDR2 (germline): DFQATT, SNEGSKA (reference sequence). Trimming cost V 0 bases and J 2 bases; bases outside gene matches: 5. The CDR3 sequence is CSARDRTGVAYEQYF. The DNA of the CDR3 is TGCAGTGCTAGAGACCGGACAGGGGTGGCCTACGAGCAGTACTTC.

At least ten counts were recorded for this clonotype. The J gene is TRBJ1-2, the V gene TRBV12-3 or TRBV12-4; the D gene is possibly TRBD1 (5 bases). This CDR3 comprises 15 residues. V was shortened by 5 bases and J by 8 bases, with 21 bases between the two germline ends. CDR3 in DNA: TGTGCCAGCAGTCCCCCGGGACGCGGCTTGGAAGGCTACACCTTC. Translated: CASSPPGRGLEGYTF.

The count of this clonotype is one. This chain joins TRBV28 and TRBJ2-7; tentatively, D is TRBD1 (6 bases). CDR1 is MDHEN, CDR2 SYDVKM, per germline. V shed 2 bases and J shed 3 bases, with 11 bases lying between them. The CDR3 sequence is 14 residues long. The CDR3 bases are TGTGCCAGCAGTTTAGGGGCGACAGGCTACGAGCAGTACTTC. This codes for CASSLGATGYEQYF. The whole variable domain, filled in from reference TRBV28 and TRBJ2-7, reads DVKVTQSSRYLVKRTGEKVFLECVQDMDHENMFWYRQDPGLGLRLIYFSYDVKMKEKGDIPEGYSVSREKKERFSLILESASTNQTSMYLCASSLGATGYEQYFGPGTRLTVT.

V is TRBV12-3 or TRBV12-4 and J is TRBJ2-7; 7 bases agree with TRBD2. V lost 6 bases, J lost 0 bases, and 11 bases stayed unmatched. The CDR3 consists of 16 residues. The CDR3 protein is CASSRLAGDSSYEQYF. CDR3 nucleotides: TGTGCCAGCAGCCGATTAGCGGGTGACAGCTCCTACGAGCAGTACTTC.

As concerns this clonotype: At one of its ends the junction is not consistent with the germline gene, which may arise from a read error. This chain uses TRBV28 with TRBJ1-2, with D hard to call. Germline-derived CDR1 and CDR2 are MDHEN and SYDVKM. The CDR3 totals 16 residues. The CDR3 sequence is CASSLSGSHSTYGYTF. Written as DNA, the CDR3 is TGTGCCAGCAGTTTATCGGGAAGTCATTCTACCTATGGTTACACCTTC.

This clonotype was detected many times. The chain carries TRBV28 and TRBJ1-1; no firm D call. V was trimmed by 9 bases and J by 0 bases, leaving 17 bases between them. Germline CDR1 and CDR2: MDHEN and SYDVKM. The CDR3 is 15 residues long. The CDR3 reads CASQPLRLLNTEAFF. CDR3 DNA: TGTGCCAGTCAGCCCCTGCGGTTACTGAACACTGAAGCTTTCTTT.

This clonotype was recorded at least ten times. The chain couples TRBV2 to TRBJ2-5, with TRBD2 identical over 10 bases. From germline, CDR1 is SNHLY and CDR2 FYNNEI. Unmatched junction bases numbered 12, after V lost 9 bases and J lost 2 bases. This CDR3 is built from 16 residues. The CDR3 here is CASRRASSGGQETQYF. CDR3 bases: TGTGCCAGTCGAAGGGCGTCTAGCGGGGGACAAGAGACCCAGTACTTC.

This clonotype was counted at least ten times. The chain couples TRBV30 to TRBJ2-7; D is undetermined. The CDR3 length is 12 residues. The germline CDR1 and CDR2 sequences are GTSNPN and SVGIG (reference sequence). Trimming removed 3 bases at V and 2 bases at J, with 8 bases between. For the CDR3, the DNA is TGTGCCTGGAGGGCCGACGCCTACGAGCAGTACTTC. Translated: CAWRADAYEQYF.

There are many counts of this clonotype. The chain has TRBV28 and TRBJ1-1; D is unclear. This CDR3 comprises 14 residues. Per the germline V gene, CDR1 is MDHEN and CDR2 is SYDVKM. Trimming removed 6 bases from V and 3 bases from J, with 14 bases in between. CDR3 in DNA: TGTGCCAGCAGACTCTACCAGGCAGACACTGAAGCTTTCTTT. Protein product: CASRLYQADTEAFF.

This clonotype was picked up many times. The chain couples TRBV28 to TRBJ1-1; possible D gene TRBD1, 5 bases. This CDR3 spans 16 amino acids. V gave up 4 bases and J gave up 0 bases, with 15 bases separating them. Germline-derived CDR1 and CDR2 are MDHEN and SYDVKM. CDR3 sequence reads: CASSSPGGPMNTEAFF. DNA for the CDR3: TGTGCCAGCAGTTCCCCGGGGGGACCCATGAACACTGAAGCTTTCTTT.

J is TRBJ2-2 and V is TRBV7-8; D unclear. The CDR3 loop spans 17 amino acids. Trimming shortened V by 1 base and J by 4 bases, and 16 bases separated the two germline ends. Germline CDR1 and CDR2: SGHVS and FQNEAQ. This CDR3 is CASSLEYGFPSTGELFF. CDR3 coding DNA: TGTGCCAGCAGCTTAGAATATGGTTTTCCGAGCACCGGGGAGCTGTTTTTT.

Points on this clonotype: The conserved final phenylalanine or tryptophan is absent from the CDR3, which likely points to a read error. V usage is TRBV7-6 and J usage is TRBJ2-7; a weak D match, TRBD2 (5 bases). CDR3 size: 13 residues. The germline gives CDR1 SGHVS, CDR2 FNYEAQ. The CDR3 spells CANSFNGIDEQYL. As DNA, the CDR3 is TGTGCCAACAGCTTTAACGGGATCGACGAGCAGTACTTA.

CDR3 region: CASSYPTGHYTGELFF. CDR3 coding DNA: TGTGCCAGCAGTTACCCTACAGGGCATTACACCGGGGAGCTGTTTTTT. The chain has TRBV6-5 and TRBJ2-2, with D perhaps matching TRBD1 (6 bases). V was trimmed by 2 bases and J by 3 bases, leaving 13 bases between them. Germline V gene lookup returns CDR1 MNHEY and CDR2 SVGAGI. The CDR3 is 16 amino acids.

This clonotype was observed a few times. The CDR3 sequence: CSAGRGAPYEQYF. The CDR3 nucleotides are TGCAGTGCCGGGAGAGGGGCTCCCTACGAGCAGTACTTC. The chain couples TRBV20-1 to TRBJ2-7, with D possibly TRBD2 on 6 matching bases. There are 13 residues in the CDR3. CDR1 is DFQATT, CDR2 SNEGSKA, per germline (reference sequence). Trimming removed 6 bases at V and 2 bases at J, with 14 bases between.

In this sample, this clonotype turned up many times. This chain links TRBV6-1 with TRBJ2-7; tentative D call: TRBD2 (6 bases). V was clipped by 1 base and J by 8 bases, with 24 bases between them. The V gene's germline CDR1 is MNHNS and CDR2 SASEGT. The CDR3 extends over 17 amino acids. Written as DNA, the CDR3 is TGTGCCAGCAGTGAAGTCAAAACGGCCCCCGTCGGGGGTCAGCAGTACTTC. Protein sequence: CASSEVKTAPVGGQQYF.

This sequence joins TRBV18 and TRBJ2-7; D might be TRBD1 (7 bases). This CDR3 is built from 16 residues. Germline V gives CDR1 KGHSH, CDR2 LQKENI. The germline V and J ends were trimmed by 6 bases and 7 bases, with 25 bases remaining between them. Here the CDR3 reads CASSPTGATSGGEQYF. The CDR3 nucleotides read TGTGCCAGCTCTCCCACAGGGGCGACCTCCGGGGGAGAGCAGTACTTC.

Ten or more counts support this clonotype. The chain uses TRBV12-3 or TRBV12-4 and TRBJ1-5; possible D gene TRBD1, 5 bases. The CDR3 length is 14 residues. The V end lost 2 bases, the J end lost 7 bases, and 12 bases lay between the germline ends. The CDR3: CASSLRNRHQPQHF. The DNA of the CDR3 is TGTGCCAGCAGTTTAAGGAACAGGCACCAGCCCCAGCATTTT.

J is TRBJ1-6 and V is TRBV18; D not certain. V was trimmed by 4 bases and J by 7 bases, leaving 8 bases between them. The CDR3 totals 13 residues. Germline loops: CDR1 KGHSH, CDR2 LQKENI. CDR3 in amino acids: CASSLQQNSPLHF. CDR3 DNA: TGTGCCAGCTCACTTCAACAGAATTCACCCCTCCACTTT.